Listed below are T cell receptor beta chains from one sample, sequenced in a study of OX40 agonist ivuxolimab in advanced cancers. Here immunoSEQ multiplex PCR was the method, and the copy in TCRdb shows in-frame clones only, minus some. In the table there are about 75,000 clones, more than 90% of which are singletons. This material consisted of CD4+ or CD8+ T cells sorted from blood, taken in a trial of the OX40 agonist ivuxolimab. Every receptor here comes from an adult with an advanced solid tumor such as melanoma, head and neck, liver or kidney cancer. Both conserved end residues are part of each CDR3.

j_gene,v_gene,CDR3aa
TRBJ2-7,TRBV5-1,CASSLVGQGSHEQYF
TRBJ2-5,TRBV2,CASSYAGTGRETQYF
TRBJ1-5,TRBV30,CAWSSGGGWPQHF
TRBJ1-4,TRBV27,CASSGLETREKLFF
TRBJ2-3,TRBV5-6,CASSPTGGGTDTQYF
TRBJ1-3,TRBV18,CASSLQGADGNTIYF
TRBJ2-6,TRBV19,CASSLGQGGANVLTF
TRBJ2-3,TRBV11-2,CAGSVPSTDTQYF
TRBJ1-2,TRBV19,CASSIKGGGGYTF
TRBJ2-1,TRBV27,CASSLVGAGNEQFF
TRBJ2-3,TRBV18,CASSSRLAGVDTQYF
TRBJ2-3,TRBV4-3,CASSQDITASSTDTQYF
TRBJ2-7,TRBV6-1,CASSPTTDSYEQYF
TRBJ2-5,TRBV7-2,CASSLDSRGRQETQYF
TRBJ2-7,TRBV27,CASSLLGGRTNEQYF
TRBJ2-3,TRBV21-1,CASSKGCRGGAIDTQYF
TRBJ2-1,TRBV5-5,CASTKRESYNEQFF
TRBJ2-7,TRBV30,CAWRYQGASGEQYF
TRBJ1-2,TRBV7-2,CASSFQGEGGYTF
TRBJ1-1,TRBV9,CASSPGDRITNTEAFF
TRBJ2-1,TRBV4-3,CASSQEAYNEQFF
TRBJ2-2,TRBV18,CASSSGQGSDTGELFF
TRBJ2-3,TRBV28,CASSLPAGGSTDTQYF
TRBJ2-7,TRBV27,CASSLFGDPREYEQYF
TRBJ2-3,TRBV7-7,CASSLGLAGSTDTQYF
TRBJ2-1,TRBV5-1,CASSLVVAGANEQFF
TRBJ1-4,TRBV7-3,CASSLEGRGRGEKLFF
TRBJ2-7,TRBV5-4,CASSLGGGLPSYEQYF